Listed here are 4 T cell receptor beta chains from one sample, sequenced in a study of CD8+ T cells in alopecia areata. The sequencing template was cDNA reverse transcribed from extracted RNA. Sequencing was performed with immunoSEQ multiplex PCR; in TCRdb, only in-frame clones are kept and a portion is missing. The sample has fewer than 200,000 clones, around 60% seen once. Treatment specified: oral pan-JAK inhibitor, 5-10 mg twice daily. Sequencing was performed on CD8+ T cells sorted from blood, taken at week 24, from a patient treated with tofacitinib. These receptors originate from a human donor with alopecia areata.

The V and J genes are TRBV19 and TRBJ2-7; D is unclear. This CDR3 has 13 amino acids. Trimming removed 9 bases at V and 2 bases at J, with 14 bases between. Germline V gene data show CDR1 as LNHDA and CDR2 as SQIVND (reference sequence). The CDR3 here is CARRTKEAYEQYF. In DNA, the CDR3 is TGTGCCAGGAGGACGAAGGAAGCCTACGAGCAGTACTTC.

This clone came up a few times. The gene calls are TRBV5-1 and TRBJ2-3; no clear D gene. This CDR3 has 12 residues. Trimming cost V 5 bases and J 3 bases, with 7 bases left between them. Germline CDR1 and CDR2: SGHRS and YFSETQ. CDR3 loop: CASRSGTDTQYF. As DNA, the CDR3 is TGCGCCAGCAGGTCCGGGACAGATACGCAGTATTTT. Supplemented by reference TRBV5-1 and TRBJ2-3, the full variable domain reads KAGVTQTPRYLIKTRGQQVTLSCSPISGHRSVSWYQQTPGQGLQFLFEYFSETQRNKGNFPGRFSGRQFSNSRSEMNVSTLELGDSALYLCASRSGTDTQYFGPGTRLTVL.

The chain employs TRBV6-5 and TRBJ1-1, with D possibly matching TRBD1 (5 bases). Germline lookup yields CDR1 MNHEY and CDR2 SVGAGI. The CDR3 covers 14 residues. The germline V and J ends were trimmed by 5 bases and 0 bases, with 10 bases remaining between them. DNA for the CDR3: TGTGCCAGCAGTCCAGGGACTTTGAACACTGAAGCTTTCTTT. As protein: CASSPGTLNTEAFF.

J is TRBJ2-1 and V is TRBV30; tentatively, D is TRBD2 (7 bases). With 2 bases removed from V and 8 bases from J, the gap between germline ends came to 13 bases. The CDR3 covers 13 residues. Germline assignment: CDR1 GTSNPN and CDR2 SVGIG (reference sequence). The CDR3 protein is CAWSSGGADEQFF. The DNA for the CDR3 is TGTGCCTGGAGTTCGGGGGGCGCGGATGAGCAGTTCTTC.